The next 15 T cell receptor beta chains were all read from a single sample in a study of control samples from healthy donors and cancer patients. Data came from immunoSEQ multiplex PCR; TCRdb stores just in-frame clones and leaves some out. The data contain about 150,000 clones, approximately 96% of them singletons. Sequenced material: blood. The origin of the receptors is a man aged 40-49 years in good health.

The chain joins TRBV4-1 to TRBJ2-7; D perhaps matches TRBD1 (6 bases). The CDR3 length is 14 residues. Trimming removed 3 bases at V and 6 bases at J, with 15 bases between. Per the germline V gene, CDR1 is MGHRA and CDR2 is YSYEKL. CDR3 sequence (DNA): TGCGCCAGCAGCCACCGACCGACAGGCCGCGAGCAGTACTTC. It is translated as CASSHRPTGREQYF.

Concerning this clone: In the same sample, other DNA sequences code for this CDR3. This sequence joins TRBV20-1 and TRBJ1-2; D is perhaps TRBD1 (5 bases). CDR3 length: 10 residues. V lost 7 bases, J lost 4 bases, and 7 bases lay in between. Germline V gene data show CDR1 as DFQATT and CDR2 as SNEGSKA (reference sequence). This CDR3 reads CSVDSYGYTF. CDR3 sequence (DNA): TGCAGTGTCGACAGCTATGGCTACACCTTC.

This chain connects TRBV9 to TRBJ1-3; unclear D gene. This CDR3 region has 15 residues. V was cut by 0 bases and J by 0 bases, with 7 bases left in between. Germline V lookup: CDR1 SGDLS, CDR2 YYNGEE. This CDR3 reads CASSVEGASGNTIYF. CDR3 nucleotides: TGTGCCAGCAGCGTAGAGGGCGCCTCTGGAAACACCATATATTTT.

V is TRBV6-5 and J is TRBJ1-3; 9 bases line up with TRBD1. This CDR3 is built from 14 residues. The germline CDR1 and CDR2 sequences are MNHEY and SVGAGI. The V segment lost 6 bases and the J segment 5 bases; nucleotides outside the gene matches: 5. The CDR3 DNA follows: TGTGCCAGCAGCCCCGGACAGGGGAGAAACACCATATATTTT. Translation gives CASSPGQGRNTIYF.

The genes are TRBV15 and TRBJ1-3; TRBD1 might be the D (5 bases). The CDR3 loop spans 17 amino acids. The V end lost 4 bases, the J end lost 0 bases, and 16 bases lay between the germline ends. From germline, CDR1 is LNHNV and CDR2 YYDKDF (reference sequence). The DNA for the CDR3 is TGTGCCACCAGCAACGGGACTTTTATCTTCTCTGGAAACACCATATATTTT. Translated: CATSNGTFIFSGNTIYF. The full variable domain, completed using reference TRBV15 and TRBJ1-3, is DAMVIQNPRYQVTQFGKPVTLSCSQTLNHNVMYWYQQKSSQAPKLLFHYYDKDFNNEADTPDNFQSRRPNTSFCFLDIRSPGLGDTAMYLCATSNGTFIFSGNTIYFGEGSWLTVV.

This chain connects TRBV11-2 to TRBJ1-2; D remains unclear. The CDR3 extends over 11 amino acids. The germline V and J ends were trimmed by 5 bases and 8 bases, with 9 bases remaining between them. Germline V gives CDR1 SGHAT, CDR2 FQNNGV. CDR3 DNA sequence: TGTGCCAGCAGCCCGGGCGACGGCTACACCTTC. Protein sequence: CASSPGDGYTF.

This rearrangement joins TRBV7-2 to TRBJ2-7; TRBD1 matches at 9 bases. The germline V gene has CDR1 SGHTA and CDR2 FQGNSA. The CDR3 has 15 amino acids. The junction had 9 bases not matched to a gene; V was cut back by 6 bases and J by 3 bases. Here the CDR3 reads CASSFPGQGIYEQYF. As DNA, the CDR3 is TGTGCCAGCAGTTTCCCGGGACAGGGAATCTACGAGCAGTACTTC.

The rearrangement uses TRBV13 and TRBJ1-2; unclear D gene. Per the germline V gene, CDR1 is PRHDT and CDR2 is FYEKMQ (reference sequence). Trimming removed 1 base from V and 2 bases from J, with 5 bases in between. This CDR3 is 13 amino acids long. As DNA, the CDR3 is TGTGCCAGCAGCTTAGACAGAAACTATGGCTACACCTTC. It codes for CASSLDRNYGYTF.

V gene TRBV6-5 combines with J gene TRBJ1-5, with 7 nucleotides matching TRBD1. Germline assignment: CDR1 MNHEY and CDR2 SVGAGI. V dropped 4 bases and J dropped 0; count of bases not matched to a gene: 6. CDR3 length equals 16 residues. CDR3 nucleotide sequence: TGTGCCAGCAGTTCCGACAGGGACCTTAGCAATCAGCCCCAGCATTTT. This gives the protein CASSSDRDLSNQPQHF.

In DNA form, the CDR3 reads TGTGCCAGCAGTTACAGGACAGGGGGTCAGCCCCAGCATTTT. Its translation is CASSYRTGGQPQHF. The V and J genes are TRBV6-5 and TRBJ1-5; 10 bases are a match to TRBD1. This CDR3 contains 14 residues. The V gene's germline CDR1 is MNHEY and CDR2 SVGAGI. After removal of 2 bases from V and 6 bases from J, the junction contained 1 base not matched to a gene.

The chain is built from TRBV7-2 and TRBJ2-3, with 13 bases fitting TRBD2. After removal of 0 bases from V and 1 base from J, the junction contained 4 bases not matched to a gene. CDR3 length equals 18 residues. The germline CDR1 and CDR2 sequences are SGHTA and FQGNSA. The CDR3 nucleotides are TGTGCCAGCAGCTTAGCGTTTGGGACTAGCGGGGGCACAGATACGCAGTATTTT. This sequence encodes CASSLAFGTSGGTDTQYF.

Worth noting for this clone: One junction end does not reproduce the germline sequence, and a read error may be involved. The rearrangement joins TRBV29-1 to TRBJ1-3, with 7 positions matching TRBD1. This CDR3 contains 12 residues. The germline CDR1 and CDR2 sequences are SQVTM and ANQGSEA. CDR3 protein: CSVTGAGNAIYF. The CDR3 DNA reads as TGCAGCGTCACAGGGGCTGGAAACGCCATATATTTT.

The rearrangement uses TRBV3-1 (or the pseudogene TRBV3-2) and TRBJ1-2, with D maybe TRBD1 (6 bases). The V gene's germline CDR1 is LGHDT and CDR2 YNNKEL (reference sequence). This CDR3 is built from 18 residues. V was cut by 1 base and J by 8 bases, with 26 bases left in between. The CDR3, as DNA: TGTGCCAGCAGCCAAGGACCCAGGGTCGCGATCGGGGGCCGCGGCTACACCTTC. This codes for CASSQGPRVAIGGRGYTF.

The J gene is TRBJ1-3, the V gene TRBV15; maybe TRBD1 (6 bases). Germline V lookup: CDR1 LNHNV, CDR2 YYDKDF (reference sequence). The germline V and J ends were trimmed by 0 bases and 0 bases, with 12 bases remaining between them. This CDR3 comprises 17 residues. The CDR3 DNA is TGTGCCACCAGCAGAGAAGGGACACGGGCCTCTGGAAACACCATATATTTT. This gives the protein CATSREGTRASGNTIYF.

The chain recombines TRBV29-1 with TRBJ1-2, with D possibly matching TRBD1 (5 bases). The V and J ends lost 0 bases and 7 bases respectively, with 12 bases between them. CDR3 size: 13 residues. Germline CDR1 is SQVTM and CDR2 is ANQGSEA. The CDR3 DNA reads TGCAGCGTTGAAGAATGGGGGGAGGGTGGCTACACCTTC. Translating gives CSVEEWGEGGYTF.